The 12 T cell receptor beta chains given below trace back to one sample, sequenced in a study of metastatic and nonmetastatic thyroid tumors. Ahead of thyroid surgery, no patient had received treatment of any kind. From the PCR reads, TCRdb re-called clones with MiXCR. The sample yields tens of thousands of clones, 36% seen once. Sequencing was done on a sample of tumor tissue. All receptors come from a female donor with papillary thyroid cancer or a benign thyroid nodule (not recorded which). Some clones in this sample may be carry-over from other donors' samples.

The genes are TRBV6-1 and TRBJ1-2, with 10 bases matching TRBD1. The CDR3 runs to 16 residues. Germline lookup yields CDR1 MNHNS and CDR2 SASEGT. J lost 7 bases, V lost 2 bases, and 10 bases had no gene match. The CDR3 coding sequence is TGTGCCAGCAGTGAAACGGGACAGGGGACGCGGAGTGGCTACACCTTC. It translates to CASSETGQGTRSGYTF.

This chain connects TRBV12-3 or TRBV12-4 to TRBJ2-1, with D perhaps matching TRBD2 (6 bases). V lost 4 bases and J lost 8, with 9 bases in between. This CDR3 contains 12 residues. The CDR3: CASSSPGDEQFF. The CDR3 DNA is TGTGCCAGCAGTTCACCGGGGGATGAGCAGTTCTTC.

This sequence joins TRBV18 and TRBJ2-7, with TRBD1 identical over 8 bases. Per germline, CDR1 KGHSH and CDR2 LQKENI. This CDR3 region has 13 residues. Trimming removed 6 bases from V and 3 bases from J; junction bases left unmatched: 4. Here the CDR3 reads CASSHGQGYEQYF. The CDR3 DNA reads TGTGCCAGCTCCCACGGACAGGGCTACGAGCAGTACTTC.

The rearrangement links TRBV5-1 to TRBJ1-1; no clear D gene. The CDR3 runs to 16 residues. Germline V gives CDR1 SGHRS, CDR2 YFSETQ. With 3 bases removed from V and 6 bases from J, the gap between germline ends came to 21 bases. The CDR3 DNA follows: TGCGCCAGCAGCTGGAGGACGACATCGATGGGCGCTGAAGCTTTCTTT. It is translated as CASSWRTTSMGAEAFF.

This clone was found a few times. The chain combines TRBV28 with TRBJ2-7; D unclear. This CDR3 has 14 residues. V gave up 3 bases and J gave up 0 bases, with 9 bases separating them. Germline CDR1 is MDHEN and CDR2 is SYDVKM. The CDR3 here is CASSFLVSSYEQYF. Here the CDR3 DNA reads TGTGCCAGCAGTTTTTTAGTCAGCTCCTACGAGCAGTACTTC. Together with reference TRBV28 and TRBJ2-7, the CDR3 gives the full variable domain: DVKVTQSSRYLVKRTGEKVFLECVQDMDHENMFWYRQDPGLGLRLIYFSYDVKMKEKGDIPEGYSVSREKKERFSLILESASTNQTSMYLCASSFLVSSYEQYFGPGTRLTVT.

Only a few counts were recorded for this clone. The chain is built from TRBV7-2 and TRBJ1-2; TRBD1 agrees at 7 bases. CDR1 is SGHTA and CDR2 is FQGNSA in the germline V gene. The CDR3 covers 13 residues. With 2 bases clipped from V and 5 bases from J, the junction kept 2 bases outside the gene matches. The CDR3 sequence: CASSLQGEYGYTF. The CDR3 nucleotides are TGTGCCAGCAGCTTACAGGGGGAGTATGGCTACACCTTC. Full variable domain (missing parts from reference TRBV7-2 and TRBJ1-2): GAGVSQSPSNKVTEKGKDVELRCDPISGHTALYWYRQSLGQGLEFLIYFQGNSAPDKSGLPSDRFSAERTGGSVSTLTIQRTQQEDSAVYLCASSLQGEYGYTFGSGTRLTVV.

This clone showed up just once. Here the CDR3 DNA reads TGTGCCAGCAGCTCCCTAGCGGGAGGAGAGACCCAGTACTTC. Its translation is CASSSLAGGETQYF. The rearrangement uses TRBV7-2 and TRBJ2-5, with TRBD2 matching over 11 bases. The V segment lost 4 bases and the J segment 4 bases; nucleotides outside the gene matches: 2. Germline V CDR1 and CDR2: SGHTA, FQGNSA. The CDR3 has 14 residues.

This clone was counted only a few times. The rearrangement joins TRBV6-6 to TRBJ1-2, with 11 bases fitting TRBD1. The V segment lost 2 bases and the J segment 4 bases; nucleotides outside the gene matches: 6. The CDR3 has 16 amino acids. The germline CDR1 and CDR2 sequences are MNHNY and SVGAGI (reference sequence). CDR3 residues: CASSYIRTGGSYGYTF. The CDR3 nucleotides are TGTGCCAGCAGTTACATAAGGACAGGGGGCAGCTATGGCTACACCTTC.

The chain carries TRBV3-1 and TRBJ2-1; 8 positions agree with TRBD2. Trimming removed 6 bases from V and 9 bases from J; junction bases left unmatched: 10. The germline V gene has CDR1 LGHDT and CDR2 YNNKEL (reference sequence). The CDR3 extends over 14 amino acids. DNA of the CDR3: TGTGCCAGCAGACCCAGCGGGAGCGAGGGTGAGCAGTTCTTC. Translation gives CASRPSGSEGEQFF.

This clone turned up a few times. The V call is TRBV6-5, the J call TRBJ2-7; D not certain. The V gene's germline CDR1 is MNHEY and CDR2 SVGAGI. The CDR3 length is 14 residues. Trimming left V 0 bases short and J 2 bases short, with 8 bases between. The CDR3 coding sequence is TGTGCCAGCAGTTACTCGAAAATCCCCTACGAGCAGTACTTC. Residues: CASSYSKIPYEQYF.

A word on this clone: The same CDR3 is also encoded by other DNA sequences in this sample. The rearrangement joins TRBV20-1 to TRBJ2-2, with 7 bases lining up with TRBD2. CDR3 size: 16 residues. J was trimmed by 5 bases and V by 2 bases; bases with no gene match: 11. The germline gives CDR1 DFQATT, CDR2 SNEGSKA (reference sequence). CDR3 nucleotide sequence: TGCAGTGCTAGAATAAGAGGGCGGGAGACTACCGGGGAGCTGTTTTTT. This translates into CSARIRGRETTGELFF.

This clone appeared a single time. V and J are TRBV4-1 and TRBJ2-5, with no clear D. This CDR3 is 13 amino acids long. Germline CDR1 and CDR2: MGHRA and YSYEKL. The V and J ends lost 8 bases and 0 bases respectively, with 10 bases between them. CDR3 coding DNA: TGCGCCAGCGGTCGGAATTACCAAGAGACCCAGTACTTC. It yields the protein CASGRNYQETQYF.